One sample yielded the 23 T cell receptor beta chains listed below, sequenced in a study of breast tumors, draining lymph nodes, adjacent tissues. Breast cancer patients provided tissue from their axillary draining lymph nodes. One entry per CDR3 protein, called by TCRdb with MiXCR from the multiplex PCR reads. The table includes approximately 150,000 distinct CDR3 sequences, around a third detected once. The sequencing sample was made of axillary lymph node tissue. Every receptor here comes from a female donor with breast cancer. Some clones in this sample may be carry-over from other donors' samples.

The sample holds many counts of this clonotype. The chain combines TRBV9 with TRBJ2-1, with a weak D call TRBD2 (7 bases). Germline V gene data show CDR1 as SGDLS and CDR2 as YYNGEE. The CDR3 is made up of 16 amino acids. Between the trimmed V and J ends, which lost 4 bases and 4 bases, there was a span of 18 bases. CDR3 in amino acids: CASSPRMGGQYNEQFF. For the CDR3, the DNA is TGTGCCAGCAGCCCTCGAATGGGGGGGCAATACAATGAGCAGTTCTTC. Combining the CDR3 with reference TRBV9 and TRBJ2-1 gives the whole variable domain DSGVTQTPKHLITATGQRVTLRCSPRSGDLSVYWYQQSLDQGLQFLIQYYNGEERAKGNILERFSAQQFPDLHSELNLSSLELGDSALYFCASSPRMGGQYNEQFFGPGTRLTVL.

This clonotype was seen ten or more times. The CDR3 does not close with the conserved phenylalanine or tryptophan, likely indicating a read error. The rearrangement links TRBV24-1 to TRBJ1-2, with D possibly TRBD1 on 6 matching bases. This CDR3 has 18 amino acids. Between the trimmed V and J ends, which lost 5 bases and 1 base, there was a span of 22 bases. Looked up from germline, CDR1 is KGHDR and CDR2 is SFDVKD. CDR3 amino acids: CATSAPEGGDSGNYGYTL. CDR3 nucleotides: TGTGCCACCAGTGCTCCTGAGGGGGGGGATTCGGGTAACTATGGCTACACCCTC.

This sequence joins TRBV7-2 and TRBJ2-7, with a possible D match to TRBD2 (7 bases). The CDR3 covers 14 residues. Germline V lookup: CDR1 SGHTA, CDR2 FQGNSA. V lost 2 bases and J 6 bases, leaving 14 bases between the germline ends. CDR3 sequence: CASSLMVGGAEQYF. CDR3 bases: TGTGCCAGCAGCTTAATGGTTGGGGGGGCCGAGCAGTACTTC. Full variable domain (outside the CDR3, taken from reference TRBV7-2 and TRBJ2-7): GAGVSQSPSNKVTEKGKDVELRCDPISGHTALYWYRQSLGQGLEFLIYFQGNSAPDKSGLPSDRFSAERTGGSVSTLTIQRTQQEDSAVYLCASSLMVGGAEQYFGPGTRLTVT.

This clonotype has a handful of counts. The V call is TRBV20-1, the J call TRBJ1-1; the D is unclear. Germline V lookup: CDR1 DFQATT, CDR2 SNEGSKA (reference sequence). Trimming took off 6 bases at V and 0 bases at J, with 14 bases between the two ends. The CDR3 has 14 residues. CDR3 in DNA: TGCAGTGCCGCACGCCGATTTCTGAACACTGAAGCTTTCTTT. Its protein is CSAARRFLNTEAFF.

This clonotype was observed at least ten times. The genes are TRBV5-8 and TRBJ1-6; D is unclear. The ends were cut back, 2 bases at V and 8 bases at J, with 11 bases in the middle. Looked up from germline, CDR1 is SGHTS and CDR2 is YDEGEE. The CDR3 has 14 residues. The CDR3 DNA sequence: TGTGCCAGCAGCTTTAAGGGAATGGATTCACCCCTCCACTTT. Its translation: CASSFKGMDSPLHF.

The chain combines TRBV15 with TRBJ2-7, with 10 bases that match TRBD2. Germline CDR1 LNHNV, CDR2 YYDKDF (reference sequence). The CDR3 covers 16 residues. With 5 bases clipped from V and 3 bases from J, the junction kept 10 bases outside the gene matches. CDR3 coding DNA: TGTGCCACCAGCCCGCTAGCGGGGGTGAGCGTCTACGAGCAGTACGTC. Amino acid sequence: CATSPLAGVSVYEQYV.

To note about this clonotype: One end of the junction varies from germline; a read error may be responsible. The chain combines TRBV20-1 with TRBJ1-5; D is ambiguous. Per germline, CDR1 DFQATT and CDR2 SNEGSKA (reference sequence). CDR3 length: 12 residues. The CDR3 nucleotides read TGCAGTGCTACCCATAGCAATCGGCCCCAGCGTTTT. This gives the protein CSATHSNRPQRF.

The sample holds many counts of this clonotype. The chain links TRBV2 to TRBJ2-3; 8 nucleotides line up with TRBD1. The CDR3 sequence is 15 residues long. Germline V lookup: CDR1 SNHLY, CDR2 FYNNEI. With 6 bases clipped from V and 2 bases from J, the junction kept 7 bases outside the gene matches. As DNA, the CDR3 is TGTGCCAGCAGGGGGGACAGGTCCTTCACAGATACGCAGTATTTT. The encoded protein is CASRGDRSFTDTQYF.

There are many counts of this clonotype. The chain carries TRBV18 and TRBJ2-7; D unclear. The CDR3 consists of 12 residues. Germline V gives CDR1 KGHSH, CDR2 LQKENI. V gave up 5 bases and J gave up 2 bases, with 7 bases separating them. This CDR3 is CASSTVAYEQYV. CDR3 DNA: TGTGCCAGCTCAACCGTAGCCTACGAGCAGTACGTC.

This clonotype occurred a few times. The CDR3 reads CASSSGQRGLSYEQYF. CDR3 nucleotides: TGTGCCAGCAGCTCGGGACAGCGGGGCCTGTCCTACGAGCAGTACTTC. J is TRBJ2-7 and V is TRBV7-8; D may correspond to TRBD1 or TRBD2 (7 bases each). The germline gives CDR1 SGHVS, CDR2 FQNEAQ. The CDR3 spans 16 residues. The germline V and J ends were trimmed by 4 bases and 1 base, with 17 bases remaining between them.

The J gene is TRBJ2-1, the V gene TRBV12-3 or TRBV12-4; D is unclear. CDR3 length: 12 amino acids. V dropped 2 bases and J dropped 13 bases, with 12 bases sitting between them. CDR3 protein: CASSLSPPAQFF. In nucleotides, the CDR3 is TGTGCCAGCAGTTTATCTCCCCCAGCCCAGTTCTTC.

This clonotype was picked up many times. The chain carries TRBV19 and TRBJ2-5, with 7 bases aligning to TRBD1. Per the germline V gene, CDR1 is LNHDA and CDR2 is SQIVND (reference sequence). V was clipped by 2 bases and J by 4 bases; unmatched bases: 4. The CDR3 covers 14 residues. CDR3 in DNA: TGTGCCAGTAGTATAAATCGACAGGGAGAGACCCAGTACTTC. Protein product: CASSINRQGETQYF.

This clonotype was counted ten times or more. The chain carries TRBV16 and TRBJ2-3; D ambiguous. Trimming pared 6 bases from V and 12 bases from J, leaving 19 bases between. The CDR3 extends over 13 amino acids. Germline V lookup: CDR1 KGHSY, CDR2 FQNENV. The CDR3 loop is CASSHQTQQLQYF. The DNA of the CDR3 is TGTGCCAGCAGTCACCAAACACAACAGCTCCAGTATTTT.

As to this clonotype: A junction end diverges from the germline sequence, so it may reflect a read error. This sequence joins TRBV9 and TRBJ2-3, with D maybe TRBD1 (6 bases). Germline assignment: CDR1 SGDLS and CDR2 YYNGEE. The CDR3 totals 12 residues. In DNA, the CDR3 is TGTGCCAGCAGCGCAGGGGCAGATACGCTGTATTTT. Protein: CASSAGADTLYF.

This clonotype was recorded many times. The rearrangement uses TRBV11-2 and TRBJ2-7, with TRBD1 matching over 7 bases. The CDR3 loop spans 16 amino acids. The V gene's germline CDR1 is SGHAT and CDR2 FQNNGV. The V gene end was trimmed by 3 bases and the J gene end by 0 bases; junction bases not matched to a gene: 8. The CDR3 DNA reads TGTGCCAGCAGCTTTTCATCGGGACAGAGCTCCTACGAGCAGTACTTC. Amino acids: CASSFSSGQSSYEQYF. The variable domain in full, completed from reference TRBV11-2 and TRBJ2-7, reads EAGVAQSPRYKIIEKRQSVAFWCNPISGHATLYWYQQILGQGPKLLIQFQNNGVVDDSQLPKDRFSAERLKGVDSTLKIQPAKLEDSAVYLCASSFSSGQSSYEQYFGPGTRLTVT.

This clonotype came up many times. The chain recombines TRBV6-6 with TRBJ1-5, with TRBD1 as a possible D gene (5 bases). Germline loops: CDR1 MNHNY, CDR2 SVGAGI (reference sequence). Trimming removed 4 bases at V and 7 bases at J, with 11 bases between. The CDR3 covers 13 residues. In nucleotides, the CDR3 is TGTGCCAGCAGTTGGGGGGTATTGCAGCCCCAGCATTTT. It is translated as CASSWGVLQPQHF.

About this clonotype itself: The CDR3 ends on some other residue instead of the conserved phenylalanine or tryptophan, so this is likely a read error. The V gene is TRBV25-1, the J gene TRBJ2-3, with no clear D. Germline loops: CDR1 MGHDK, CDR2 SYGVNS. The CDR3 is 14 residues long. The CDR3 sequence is CASSDLASTDAQYL. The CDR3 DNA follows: TGTGCCAGCAGTGATTTGGCTTCCACAGATGCGCAGTATCTT.

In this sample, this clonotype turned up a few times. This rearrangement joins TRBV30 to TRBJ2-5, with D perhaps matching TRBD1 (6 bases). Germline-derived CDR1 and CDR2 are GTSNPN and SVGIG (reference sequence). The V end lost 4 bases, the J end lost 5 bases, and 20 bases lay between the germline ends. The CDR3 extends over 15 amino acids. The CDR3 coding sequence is TGTGCCTGGACCAACCCCCGACAGGCTGGTGAGACCCAGTACTTC. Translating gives CAWTNPRQAGETQYF.

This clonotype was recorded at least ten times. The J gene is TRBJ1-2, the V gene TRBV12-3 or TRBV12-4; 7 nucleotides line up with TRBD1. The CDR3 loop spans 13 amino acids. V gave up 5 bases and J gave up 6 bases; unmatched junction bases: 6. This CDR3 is CASSEDRYDGYTF. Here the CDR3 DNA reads TGTGCCAGCAGTGAGGACAGGTATGATGGCTACACCTTC.

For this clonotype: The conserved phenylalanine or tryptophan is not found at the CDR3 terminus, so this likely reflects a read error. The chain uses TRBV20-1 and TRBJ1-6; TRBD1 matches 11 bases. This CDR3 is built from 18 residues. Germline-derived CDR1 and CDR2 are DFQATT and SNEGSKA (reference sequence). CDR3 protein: CSARDSRTGGSNNSPLHS. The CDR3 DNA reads TGCAGTGCCAGAGATTCCCGGACAGGGGGCAGCAATAATTCACCCCTCCACTCT.

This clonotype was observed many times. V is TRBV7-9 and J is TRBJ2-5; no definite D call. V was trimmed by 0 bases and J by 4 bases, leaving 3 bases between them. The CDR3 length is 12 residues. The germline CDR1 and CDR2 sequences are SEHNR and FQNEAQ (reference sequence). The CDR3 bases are TGTGCCAGCAGCTTAGCCCCAGAGACCCAGTACTTC. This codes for CASSLAPETQYF.

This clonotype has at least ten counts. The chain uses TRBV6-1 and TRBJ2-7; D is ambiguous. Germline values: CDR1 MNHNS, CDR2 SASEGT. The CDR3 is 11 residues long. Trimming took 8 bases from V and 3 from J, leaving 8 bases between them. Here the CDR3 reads CASGHLYEQYF. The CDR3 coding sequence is TGTGCCAGCGGGCATCTCTACGAGCAGTACTTC.

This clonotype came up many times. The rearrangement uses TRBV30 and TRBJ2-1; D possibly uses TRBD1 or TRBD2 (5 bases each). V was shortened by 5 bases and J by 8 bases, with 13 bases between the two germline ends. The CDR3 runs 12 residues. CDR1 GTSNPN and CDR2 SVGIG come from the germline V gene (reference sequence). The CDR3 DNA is TGTGCCTGGGGGGTCCGGGGACATGAGCAGTTCTTC. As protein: CAWGVRGHEQFF.